This T cell receptor (beta chain) emerged from a study of T cells in Graves' hyperthyroidism and ophthalmopathy. Across the whole study: Peripheral blood samples were taken at initial diagnosis, prior to any treatment. Whole-study findings and limits: Model-based prediction identified ophthalmopathy a median around 6.5 months prior to its onset.

With V trimmed by 2 bases and J by 5 bases, 9 bases remained unmatched. The CDR3 is 17 amino acids. CDR1 and CDR2 from the germline V gene are SGHAT and FQNNGV. TCR beta CDR3 region amplification was performed from RNA transcripts. HTBI primers were the set used in a first-round RT-PCR of the TCR CDR3. MiXCR, applied by TCRdb to the multiplex PCR reads, yields one record per CDR3 protein. The sample carries under 400,000 distinct CDR3 sequences, roughly 13% recorded once. Ten or more counts support this clonotype. Antigen specificity is unknown. Patients aged 18 to 65 with hyperthyroidism were newly diagnosed, with duration under 2 months.

V usage is TRBV11-2 and J usage is TRBJ2-5; 12 bases fit TRBD1. Material for sequencing was blood. The sequence was obtained from a woman between 18 and 29 years old with Graves' hyperthyroidism. As DNA, the CDR3 is TGTGCCAGCAGCTTATACACGGGACAGGGGGCGGGGGAGACCCAGTACTTC. Protein sequence: CASSLYTGQGAGETQYF. The full variable domain, in which reference TRBV11-2 and TRBJ2-5 provide the parts outside the CDR3, is EAGVAQSPRYKIIEKRQSVAFWCNPISGHATLYWYQQILGQGPKLLIQFQNNGVVDDSQLPKDRFSAERLKGVDSTLKIQPAKLEDSAVYLCASSLYTGQGAGETQYFGPGTRLLVL.